The TCR beta chain described here comes from a study of cytomegalovirus exposure and HLA in healthy donors. Study-wide results and caveats: Earlier analysis found most TCR beta V segments productive about 87% or about 30% of the time.

This clone was detected a few times. Its cognate antigen is unknown. The primer mix had 60 Vbeta and 13 Jbeta primers. The assay was immunoSEQ multiplex PCR, and TCRdb's table has in-frame clones only and misses some. This sample carries 150,000 to 200,000 clones, approximately 81% of them seen once, and the ten largest clones take 0.38%. The CDR3 has 14 amino acids. CDR1 is SGHTA and CDR2 is FQGNSA in the germline V gene. J was trimmed by 3 bases and V by 6 bases; bases with no gene match: 7. The sample consisted of PBMCs. J is TRBJ1-1 and V is TRBV7-2, with TRBD1 identical over 7 bases. The sequence was collected from a boy aged 2 to 10 in good health and CMV-seronegative. The chain's CDR3 is CASRPGGMDTEAFF. DNA of the CDR3: TGTGCCAGCAGGCCAGGGGGGATGGACACTGAAGCTTTCTTT.